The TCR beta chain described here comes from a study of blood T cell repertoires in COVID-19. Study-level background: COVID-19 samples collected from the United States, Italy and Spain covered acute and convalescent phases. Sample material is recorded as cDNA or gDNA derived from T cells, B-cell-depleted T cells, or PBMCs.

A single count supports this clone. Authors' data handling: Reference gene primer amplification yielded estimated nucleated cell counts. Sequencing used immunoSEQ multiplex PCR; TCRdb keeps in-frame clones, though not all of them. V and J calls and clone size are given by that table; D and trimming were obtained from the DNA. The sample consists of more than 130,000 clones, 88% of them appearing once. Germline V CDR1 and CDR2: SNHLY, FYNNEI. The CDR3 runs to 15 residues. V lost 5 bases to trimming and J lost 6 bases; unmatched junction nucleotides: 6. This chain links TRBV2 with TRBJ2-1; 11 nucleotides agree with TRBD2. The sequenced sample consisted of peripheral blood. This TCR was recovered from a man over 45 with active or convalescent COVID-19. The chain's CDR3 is CASSRGTSGFNEQFF. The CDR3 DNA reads TGTGCCAGCAGTCGCGGGACTAGCGGTTTCAATGAGCAGTTCTTC.